Below are 14 T cell receptor beta chains sequenced from a single sample in a study of blood T cell repertoires in COVID-19. The data were produced by immunoSEQ multiplex PCR, yet TCRdb's version contains in-frame clones alone and is incomplete. The sample has 120,000 or so clones, around 89% seen once. Material for sequencing was peripheral blood. Source of these receptors: a woman aged 55-69 years with COVID-19, enrolled during active disease.

The chain uses TRBV5-1 and TRBJ2-1, with 8 nucleotides matching TRBD2. The germline gives CDR1 SGHRS, CDR2 YFSETQ. CDR3 length: 16 residues. V lost 4 bases to trimming and J lost 6 bases; unmatched junction nucleotides: 12. The CDR3 loop reads CASSNPSAGVSNEQFF. CDR3 DNA sequence: TGCGCCAGCAGCAACCCCTCAGCGGGGGTAAGCAATGAGCAGTTCTTC.

The chain uses TRBV29-1 and TRBJ1-1; a possible D gene is TRBD1 (5 bases). This CDR3 has 13 amino acids. Germline V gene lookup returns CDR1 SQVTM and CDR2 ANQGSEA. The CDR3 nucleotides are TGCTCCCTGGGTCTTTCGGGGGACACTGAAGCTTTCTTT. Translation: CSLGLSGDTEAFF.

This sequence joins TRBV4-3 and TRBJ1-5; 7 nucleotides align to TRBD1. Germline loops: CDR1 LGHNA, CDR2 YSLEER. V trimming: 0 bases; J trimming: 9 bases; junction bases outside the gene matches: 8. This CDR3 has 15 residues. The CDR3 nucleotides read TGCGCCAGCAGCCAAGATGTCACAGGGGAGCTGCCCCAGCATTTT. Its translation: CASSQDVTGELPQHF.

The V call is TRBV19, the J call TRBJ2-1; 14 bases align to TRBD2. The CDR3 runs to 14 residues. The germline V gene has CDR1 LNHDA and CDR2 SQIVND (reference sequence). Trimming at V came to 5 bases and at J to 7 bases, leaving 1 base not matched to a gene. The CDR3 DNA is TGTGCCAGTAGTTGGACTAGCGGGGGGAATGAGCAGTTCTTC. Protein sequence: CASSWTSGGNEQFF. The full variable domain, completed using reference TRBV19 and TRBJ2-1, is DGGITQSPKYLFRKEGQNVTLSCEQNLNHDAMYWYRQDPGQGLRLIYYSQIVNDFQKGDIAEGYSVSREKKESFPLTVTSAQKNPTAFYLCASSWTSGGNEQFFGPGTRLTVL.

This clone was found a few times. V gene TRBV4-3 combines with J gene TRBJ2-2; the D is unclear. The germline V gene encodes CDR1 LGHNA and CDR2 YSLEER. The ends were cut back, 1 base at V and 0 bases at J, with 6 bases in the middle. This CDR3 region has 15 residues. CDR3 protein: CASSQVGTNTGELFF. CDR3 bases: TGCGCCAGCAGCCAAGTTGGCACGAACACCGGGGAGCTGTTTTTT.

A single count supports this clone. J is TRBJ2-2 and V is TRBV11-3, with 8 nucleotides matching TRBD2. The trim removed 1 base at V and 4 bases at J, leaving 5 bases unmatched. This CDR3 contains 16 residues. Germline V lookup: CDR1 SGHNT, CDR2 YENEEA. Written as DNA, the CDR3 is TGTGCCAGCAGCTTAGGAGCGGGGGCGAGCACCGGGGAGCTGTTTTTT. Translated, it gives CASSLGAGASTGELFF.

V usage is TRBV5-4 and J usage is TRBJ1-6; TRBD1 might be the D (6 bases). This CDR3 spans 14 amino acids. Germline values: CDR1 SGHNT, CDR2 YYREEE (reference sequence). V was cut by 3 bases and J by 7 bases, with 11 bases left in between. The CDR3 DNA reads TGTGCCAGCAGCTCCTACAGGGACAATTCACCCCTCCACTTT. The encoded protein is CASSSYRDNSPLHF.

The genes are TRBV12-3 or TRBV12-4 and TRBJ1-4, with a weak D call TRBD1 (5 bases). V lost 5 bases and J 7 bases, leaving 5 bases between the germline ends. This CDR3 has 11 amino acids. CDR3 protein: CASSQGEKLFF. The CDR3, as DNA: TGTGCCAGCAGTCAGGGTGAAAAACTGTTTTTT.

The sample holds a few counts of this clone. The chain is built from TRBV4-2 and TRBJ1-1, with 7 bases matching TRBD1. From germline, CDR1 is LGHNA and CDR2 YNFKEQ. The CDR3 has 14 residues. Trimming at V came to 5 bases and at J to 1 base, leaving 4 bases not matched to a gene. CDR3 loop: CASSIGTENTEAFF. CDR3 nucleotide sequence: TGTGCCAGCAGCATTGGGACAGAGAACACTGAAGCTTTCTTT.

This rearrangement joins TRBV9 to TRBJ2-2; D is ambiguous. CDR3 size: 15 residues. Trimming cost V 6 bases and J 4 bases, with 16 bases left between them. The germline V gene has CDR1 SGDLS and CDR2 YYNGEE. The CDR3 reads CASNSLASPTGELFF. In nucleotides, the CDR3 is TGTGCCAGCAACAGCCTCGCCAGTCCCACCGGGGAGCTGTTTTTT.

The CDR3 sequence: CASSLAGPTNTGELFF. CDR3 in DNA: TGTGCCAGCAGCTTAGCAGGGCCAACGAACACCGGGGAGCTGTTTTTT. The chain recombines TRBV11-3 with TRBJ2-2; D is possibly TRBD1 (5 bases). In germline, CDR1 is SGHNT, CDR2 YENEEA. CDR3 length: 16 residues. Deletions cut 1 base from V and 0 bases from J, with 9 bases between.

V gene TRBV9 combines with J gene TRBJ2-1; 9 bases are a match to TRBD2. The CDR3 loop spans 14 amino acids. With V trimmed by 0 bases and J by 5 bases, 0 bases remained unmatched. Looked up from germline, CDR1 is SGDLS and CDR2 is YYNGEE. The CDR3 here is CASSVGGRDNEQFF. CDR3 nucleotides: TGTGCCAGCAGCGTAGGCGGGAGGGACAATGAGCAGTTCTTC.

The chain is built from TRBV5-1 and TRBJ2-7; D not certain. The CDR3 loop spans 15 amino acids. The V end lost 0 bases, the J end lost 0 bases, and 10 bases lay between the germline ends. Germline CDR1 reads SGHRS; CDR2 reads YFSETQ. Here the CDR3 reads CASSLGSSSSYEQYF. As DNA, the CDR3 is TGCGCCAGCAGCTTGGGGTCGTCCAGCTCCTACGAGCAGTACTTC.

The genes are TRBV7-6 and TRBJ2-1; TRBD1 aligns across 12 bases. The CDR3 length is 16 residues. J gave up 9 bases and V 5 bases, and 11 bases lay outside the gene matches. CDR1 SGHVS and CDR2 FNYEAQ come from the germline V gene. The CDR3 spells CASSHLGGQGASEQFF. The CDR3, as DNA: TGTGCCAGCAGCCACCTAGGGGGACAGGGGGCAAGTGAGCAGTTCTTC. The variable domain in full, with the rest retrieved from reference TRBV7-6 and TRBJ2-1, is GAGVSQSPRYKVTKRGQDVALRCDPISGHVSLYWYRQALGQGPEFLTYFNYEAQQDKSGLPNDRFSAERPEGSISTLTIQRTEQRDSAMYRCASSHLGGQGASEQFFGPGTRLTVL.